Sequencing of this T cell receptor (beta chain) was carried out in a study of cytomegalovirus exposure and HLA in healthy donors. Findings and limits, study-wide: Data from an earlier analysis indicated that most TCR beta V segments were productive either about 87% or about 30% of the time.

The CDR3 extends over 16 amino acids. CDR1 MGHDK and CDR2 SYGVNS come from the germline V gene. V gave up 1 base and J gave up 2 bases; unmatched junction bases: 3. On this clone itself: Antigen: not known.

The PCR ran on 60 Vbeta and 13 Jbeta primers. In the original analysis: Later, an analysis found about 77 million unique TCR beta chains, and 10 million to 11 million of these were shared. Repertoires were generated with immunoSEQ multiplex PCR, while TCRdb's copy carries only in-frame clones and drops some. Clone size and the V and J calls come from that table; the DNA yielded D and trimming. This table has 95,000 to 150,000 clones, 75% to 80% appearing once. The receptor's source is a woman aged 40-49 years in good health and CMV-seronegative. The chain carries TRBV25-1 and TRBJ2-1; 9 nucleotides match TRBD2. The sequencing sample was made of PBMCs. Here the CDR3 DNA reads TGTGCCAGCAGTGAATTGGCTAGCGGGACCTACAATGAGCAGTTCTTC. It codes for CASSELASGTYNEQFF.